This entry lists 19 T cell receptor beta chains sequenced from one sample in a study of T cell repertoires in cytomegalovirus infection. In TCRdb, the reads were re-called with MiXCR into one record per CDR3 protein. The sample carries about 100,000 distinct CDR3 sequences, 20% to 30% recorded once. Input material: CD8+ T cells from PBMCs. These receptors all come from a human donor in good health (CMV status not recorded). Some clones in this sample may be carry-over from other donors' samples.

This clonotype was seen more than once but under ten times. The chain carries TRBV28 and TRBJ2-2; the D gene is possibly TRBD1 (6 bases). Looked up from germline, CDR1 is MDHEN and CDR2 is SYDVKM. V lost 3 bases, J lost 8 bases, and 13 bases lay in between. The CDR3 has 14 residues. The CDR3 region has the DNA TGTGCCAGCAGTTTCTTAACCGGGACAGGGGAGCTGTTTTTT. Translating it yields CASSFLTGTGELFF.

The sample holds a few counts of this clonotype. V and J are TRBV11-2 and TRBJ2-7; D is unresolved. This CDR3 contains 15 residues. CDR1 is SGHAT and CDR2 is FQNNGV in the germline V gene. The V gene lost 4 bases and the J gene lost 5 bases, with 18 bases spanning the gap. CDR3 region: CASSSDSPTVHEQYF. In DNA, the CDR3 is TGTGCCAGCAGCTCCGACTCACCGACGGTCCACGAGCAGTACTTC.

The genes are TRBV28 and TRBJ2-7, with TRBD2 matching over 10 bases. Germline V CDR1 and CDR2: MDHEN, SYDVKM. The CDR3 length is 17 residues. V shed 3 bases and J 6 bases; nucleotides not matched to a gene: 14. The CDR3 sequence: CASSFSPLSGGACEQYF. In nucleotides, the CDR3 is TGTGCCAGCAGTTTTAGCCCTCTGAGCGGGGGGGCCTGCGAGCAGTACTTC.

The V call is TRBV7-8, the J call TRBJ2-1, with 8 bases that match TRBD2. The germline V gene has CDR1 SGHVS and CDR2 FQNEAQ. The CDR3 runs to 17 residues. Trimming removed 2 bases from V and 2 bases from J; junction bases left unmatched: 8. This CDR3 reads CASSLLEPGLAYNEQFF. For the CDR3, the DNA is TGTGCCAGCAGCTTACTTGAACCGGGACTAGCCTACAATGAGCAGTTCTTC.

This clonotype was recorded a few times. The V gene is TRBV7-9, the J gene TRBJ2-1, with D possibly TRBD1 on 6 matching bases. The CDR3 contains 14 residues. Germline loops: CDR1 SEHNR, CDR2 FQNEAQ (reference sequence). The V end was cut by 5 bases, the J end by 8 bases, with 16 bases between. In DNA form, the CDR3 reads TGTGCCAGCAGCCAGTACAGGGTAGGGGATGAGCAGTTCTTC. Encoded protein: CASSQYRVGDEQFF.

This clonotype appeared many times. This chain links TRBV28 with TRBJ2-7, with D perhaps TRBD2 (5 bases). The CDR3 extends over 14 amino acids. Germline V gene data show CDR1 as MDHEN and CDR2 as SYDVKM. Trimming removed 5 bases at V and 0 bases at J, with 11 bases between. This CDR3 reads CASSRTRYSYEQYF. CDR3 DNA sequence: TGTGCCAGCAGTCGGACTCGGTACTCCTACGAGCAGTACTTC. Full variable domain (missing parts from reference TRBV28 and TRBJ2-7): DVKVTQSSRYLVKRTGEKVFLECVQDMDHENMFWYRQDPGLGLRLIYFSYDVKMKEKGDIPEGYSVSREKKERFSLILESASTNQTSMYLCASSRTRYSYEQYFGPGTRLTVT.

The rearrangement uses TRBV19 and TRBJ1-1; perhaps TRBD1 as D (6 bases). V was pared by 7 bases and J by 8 bases, with 20 bases between. This CDR3 spans 14 amino acids. CDR1 LNHDA and CDR2 SQIVND come from the germline V gene (reference sequence). The CDR3 bases are TGTGCCAGTATCAACCGGGACAACTTCCTAGAAGCTTTCTTT. Its translation is CASINRDNFLEAFF.

This clonotype was seen a handful of times. J is TRBJ2-6 and V is TRBV11-1, with TRBD1 as a possible D gene (5 bases). The germline V and J ends were trimmed by 1 base and 0 bases, with 16 bases remaining between them. The V gene's germline CDR1 is SGHAT and CDR2 FQDESV (reference sequence). The CDR3 spans 19 residues. In nucleotides, the CDR3 is TGTGCCAGCAGCTTAGGATGGGGCGGAGACCACTCTGGGGCCAACGTCCTGACTTTC. It specifies CASSLGWGGDHSGANVLTF.

This clonotype was found a few times. The CDR3, as DNA: TGTGCCAGCAGTCAATGGGGGGCCCCTGGGACCGGGGAGCTGTTTTTT. It specifies CASSQWGAPGTGELFF. The rearrangement links TRBV6-2 or TRBV6-3 to TRBJ2-2; possibly TRBD1 or TRBD2 for D (6 bases each). Trimming shortened V by 5 bases and J by 5 bases, and 18 bases separated the two germline ends. The CDR3 is 16 residues long. Germline V gives CDR1 MNHEY, CDR2 SVGEGT.

The rearrangement uses TRBV20-1 and TRBJ1-1; D unclear. The germline V and J ends were trimmed by 0 bases and 1 base, with 9 bases remaining between them. There are 14 residues in the CDR3. The V gene's germline CDR1 is DFQATT and CDR2 SNEGSKA (reference sequence). DNA of the CDR3: TGCAGTGCTAGAGATCCTACACAGAACACTGAAGCTTTCTTT. Protein product: CSARDPTQNTEAFF.

The sample holds a few counts of this clonotype. This chain connects TRBV20-1 to TRBJ2-1; 16 bases map to TRBD2. After removal of 0 bases from V and 7 bases from J, the junction contained 9 bases not matched to a gene. The CDR3 loop spans 18 amino acids. CDR1 is DFQATT and CDR2 is SNEGSKA in the germline V gene (reference sequence). CDR3 amino acids: CSARDQGLAGGPGNEQFF. The CDR3 DNA sequence: TGCAGTGCTAGAGACCAGGGACTAGCGGGGGGGCCGGGTAATGAGCAGTTCTTC.

This clonotype was observed at least ten times. The chain recombines TRBV7-6 with TRBJ1-1; D is ambiguous. The CDR3 totals 15 residues. Germline V gene data show CDR1 as SGHVS and CDR2 as FNYEAQ. V was cut by 1 base and J by 6 bases, with 15 bases left in between. The CDR3 sequence: CASSLVAGGTSEAFF. The CDR3 DNA reads as TGTGCCAGCAGCTTAGTCGCGGGCGGCACTTCTGAAGCTTTCTTT.

This rearrangement joins TRBV6-2 or TRBV6-3 to TRBJ2-1; 11 bases are shared with TRBD2. V trimming: 0 bases; J trimming: 11 bases; junction bases outside the gene matches: 15. CDR1 is MNHEY and CDR2 is SVGEGT in the germline V gene. This CDR3 has 18 residues. The CDR3: CASSYSGVTSGGKGKQFF. The CDR3 DNA sequence: TGTGCCAGCAGTTACTCGGGTGTCACTAGCGGGGGAAAGGGGAAGCAGTTCTTC.

Concerning this clonotype: A read error may be the cause here, since a much bigger clone is one base away. The chain carries TRBV7-6 and TRBJ2-3; 10 positions agree with TRBD2. The CDR3 contains 17 residues. The V gene's germline CDR1 is SGHVS and CDR2 FNYEAQ. V lost 1 base to trimming and J lost 5 bases; unmatched junction nucleotides: 9. CDR3 loop: CASSLGERGGVVDTQYF. DNA of the CDR3: TGTGCCAGCAGCTTAGGGGAGCGGGGGGGTGTTGTAGATACGCAGTATTTT.

CDR3 in DNA: TGCAGTGCTAGGAAAGGACAGTATAGCAATCAGCCCCAGCATTTT. This gives the protein CSARKGQYSNQPQHF. This chain links TRBV20-1 with TRBJ1-5; weak D call: TRBD1 (6 bases). Trimming took 3 bases from V and 0 from J, leaving 12 bases between them. Germline V lookup: CDR1 DFQATT, CDR2 SNEGSKA (reference sequence). There are 15 residues in the CDR3.

With regard to this clonotype: A much larger clone sits a single nucleotide away, making a read error possible. The rearrangement links TRBV14 to TRBJ2-7; the D gene is possibly TRBD2 (6 bases). The length of the CDR3 is 13 residues. Looked up from germline, CDR1 is SGHDN and CDR2 is FVKESK. The CDR3 coding sequence is TGTGCCGGCAGCCAAGGGAGGCAAAACGAGCAGTACTTC. Translation gives CAGSQGRQNEQYF.

There are a few counts of this clonotype. The chain carries TRBV4-3 and TRBJ1-1, with D hard to call. The CDR3 runs 15 residues. Germline V gives CDR1 LGHNA, CDR2 YSLEER. V lost 4 bases and J lost 1, with 13 bases in between. The CDR3 loop reads CASSRGSRENTEAFF. The CDR3, as DNA: TGCGCCAGCAGCCGCGGGAGCCGAGAGAACACTGAAGCTTTCTTT.

This clonotype has a count of ten or more. This chain connects TRBV12-3 or TRBV12-4 to TRBJ2-1, with D perhaps TRBD1 (5 bases). The CDR3 sequence is 16 residues long. Deletions cut 6 bases from V and 7 bases from J, with 22 bases between. CDR3 loop: CASRTLTGDPKNEQFF. The CDR3 region has the DNA TGTGCCAGCAGAACCCTTACAGGTGATCCAAAGAATGAGCAGTTCTTC.

As to this clonotype: Because the CDR3 is missing its conserved closing phenylalanine or tryptophan, this is likely a read error. The DNA is left out, because the CDR3 cannot be placed on it with certainty; the CDR3 is given as TCRdb lists it. The chain carries TRBV12-3 or TRBV12-4 and TRBJ2-3; TRBD2, the D gene given by the table, was not confirmed from the DNA. Inclusive of both ends, the CDR3 amounts to 13 amino acids. CDR3 loop: CASASGGITDTQY.